This entry concerns a single T cell receptor (beta chain). Its antigen is not known. This record belongs to a study of T cells in localized non-small cell lung cancer. Here immunoSEQ multiplex PCR was the method, and the copy in TCRdb shows in-frame clones only, minus some. The sample lists approximately 10,000 clones; roughly nine tenths were seen once. In germline, CDR1 is MDHEN, CDR2 SYDVKM. Trimming left V 4 bases short and J 2 bases short, with 6 bases between. This CDR3 has 13 amino acids. The study's findings and limits: It remains possible that heterogeneity exists, since only one tumor region was sequenced. Tumor trailed uninvolved adjacent lung in T cell clonality, which peaked there. Higher blood T cell density went with longer overall survival. Turning up in adjacent lung were a median 57 of the top 100 tumor clones.

The material sequenced was peripheral blood, taken before any cancer treatment. The chain employs TRBV28 and TRBJ1-3, with D unresolved. The clonotype comes from a male donor aged 60 or older with stage III lung adenocarcinoma. This CDR3 reads CASSWNAGNTIYF. The DNA of the CDR3 is TGTGCCAGCAGTTGGAACGCTGGAAACACCATATATTTT.